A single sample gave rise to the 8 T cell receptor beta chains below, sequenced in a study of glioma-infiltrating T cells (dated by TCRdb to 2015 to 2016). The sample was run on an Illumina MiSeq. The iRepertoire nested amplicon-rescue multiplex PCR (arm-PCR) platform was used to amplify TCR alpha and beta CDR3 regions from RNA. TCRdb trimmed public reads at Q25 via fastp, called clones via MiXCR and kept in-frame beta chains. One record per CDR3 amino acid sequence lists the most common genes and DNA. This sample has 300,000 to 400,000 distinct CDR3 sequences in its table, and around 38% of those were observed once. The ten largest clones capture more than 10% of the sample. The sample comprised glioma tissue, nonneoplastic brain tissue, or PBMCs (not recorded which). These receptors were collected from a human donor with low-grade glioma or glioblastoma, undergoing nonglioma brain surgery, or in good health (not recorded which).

The DNA for the CDR3 is TGCGCCAGCAGCCAAGAGCGGGCGGACTCGTTATATAACAATCAGCCCCAGCATTTT. Translation gives CASSQERADSLYNNQPQHF. The chain is built from TRBV4-3 and TRBJ1-5; D is unclear. This CDR3 is 19 amino acids long. Germline V lookup: CDR1 LGHNA, CDR2 YSLEER. V was trimmed by 0 bases and J by 3 bases, leaving 21 bases between them.

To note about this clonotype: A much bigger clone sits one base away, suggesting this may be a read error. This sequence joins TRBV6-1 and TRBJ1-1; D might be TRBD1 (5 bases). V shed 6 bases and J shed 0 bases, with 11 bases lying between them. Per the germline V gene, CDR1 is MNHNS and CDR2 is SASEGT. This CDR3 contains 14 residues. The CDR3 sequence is CASSLGDVNTEAFF. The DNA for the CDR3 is TGTGCCAGCAGCCTCGGGGACGTGAACACTGAAGCTTTCTTT.

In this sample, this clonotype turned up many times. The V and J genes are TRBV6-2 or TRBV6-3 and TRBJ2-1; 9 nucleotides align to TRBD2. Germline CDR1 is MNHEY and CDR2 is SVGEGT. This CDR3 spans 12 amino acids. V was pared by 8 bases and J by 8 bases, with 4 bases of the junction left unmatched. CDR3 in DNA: TGTGCCAGCTCGCGGGAGGGCGATGAGCAGTTCTTC. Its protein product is CASSREGDEQFF.

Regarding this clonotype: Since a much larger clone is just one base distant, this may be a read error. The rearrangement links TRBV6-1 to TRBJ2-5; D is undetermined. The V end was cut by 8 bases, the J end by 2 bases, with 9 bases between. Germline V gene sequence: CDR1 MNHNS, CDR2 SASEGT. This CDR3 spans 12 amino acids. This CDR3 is CASCPLQETQYF. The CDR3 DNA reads TGTGCCAGCTGTCCGTTACAAGAGACCCAGTACTTC.

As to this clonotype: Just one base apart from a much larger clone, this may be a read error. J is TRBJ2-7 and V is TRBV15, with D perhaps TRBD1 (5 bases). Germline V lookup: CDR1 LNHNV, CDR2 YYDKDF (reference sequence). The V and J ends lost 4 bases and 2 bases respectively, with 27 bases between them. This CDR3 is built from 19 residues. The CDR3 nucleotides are TGTGCCACCAGCAAACCGATTTCAGGGTTAGGGGTCCCTCCCTACGAGCAGTACTTC. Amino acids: CATSKPISGLGVPPYEQYF.

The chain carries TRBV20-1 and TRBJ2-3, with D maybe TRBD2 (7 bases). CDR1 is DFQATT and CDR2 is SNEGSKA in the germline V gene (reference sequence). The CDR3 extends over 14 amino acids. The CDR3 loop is CSHGGGGSTDTQYF. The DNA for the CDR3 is TGCAGCCACGGGGGCGGGGGTAGCACAGATACGCAGTATTTT.

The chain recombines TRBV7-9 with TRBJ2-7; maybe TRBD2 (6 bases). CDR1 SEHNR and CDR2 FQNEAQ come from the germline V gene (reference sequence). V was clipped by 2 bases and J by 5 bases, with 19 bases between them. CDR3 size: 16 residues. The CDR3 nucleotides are TGTGCCAGCAGCTTACACGGGACTGTGGCGCTAGACGAGCAGTACTTC. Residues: CASSLHGTVALDEQYF. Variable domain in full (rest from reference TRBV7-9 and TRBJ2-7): DTGVSQNPRHKITKRGQNVTFRCDPISEHNRLYWYRQTLGQGPEFLTYFQNEAQLEKSRLLSDRFSAERPKGSFSTLEIQRTEQGDSAMYLCASSLHGTVALDEQYFGPGTRLTVT.

In nucleotides, the CDR3 is TGTGCCAGCGGGGGGCGGGCCGGAGGACTAGCGAAAGAGACCCAGTACTTC. This encodes CASGGRAGGLAKETQYF. V gene TRBV2 combines with J gene TRBJ2-5; 9 nucleotides match TRBD2. CDR1 is SNHLY and CDR2 is FYNNEI in the germline V gene. Trimming cost V 8 bases and J 3 bases; bases outside gene matches: 16. The CDR3 loop spans 17 amino acids.